This T cell receptor beta chain was obtained from a study of T-cell memory formation after mild COVID-19. Via MiXCR, TCRdb re-called the 5' RACE reads, giving one row per CDR3 protein. The sample carries 350,000 to 500,000 distinct CDR3 sequences, roughly 20% recorded once. This clonotype was counted only a few times. Germline V CDR1 and CDR2: MNHNY, SVGAGI (reference sequence). Trimming removed 4 bases at V and 5 bases at J, with 14 bases between. The CDR3 sequence is 14 residues long. The V gene is TRBV6-6, the J gene TRBJ2-5, with D unresolved. This sequence was found in an adult woman who had mild COVID-19 (a few samples of this study predate the infection). Cell type and time point are not known. The material sequenced was PBMCs or a T cell subset sorted from them (not recorded which). This CDR3 reads CASSSDMIVETQYF. As DNA, the CDR3 is TGTGCCAGCAGTTCCGACATGATCGTGGAGACCCAGTACTTC.